The clone carrying this T cell receptor (beta chain) is a singleton in its sample. Antigen: not known. This record belongs to a study of T cell responses to AZD1222 COVID-19 vaccine. Germline CDR1 reads SNHLY; CDR2 reads FYNNEI. V was pared by 0 bases and J by 8 bases, with 6 bases of the junction left unmatched. The CDR3 is 14 residues long. Data came from immunoSEQ multiplex PCR; TCRdb stores just in-frame clones and leaves some out. The sample has approximately 140,000 clones, 82% seen once. The study, taken as a whole, reports: Clonal diversity was possibly underestimated, and white British individuals and females predominated among donors. Of spike-specific TCRs, nearly half reportedly target regions left unmutated in variants.

This clonotype was sampled from an adult in good health. The material sequenced was peripheral blood, taken on day 0 of MenACWY control vaccination. The chain links TRBV2 to TRBJ1-2; 7 positions match TRBD1. The CDR3 coding sequence is TGTGCCAGCAGTGAAGCGCAACAGGGGTGGGGCTACACCTTC. This sequence encodes CASSEAQQGWGYTF.